These T cell receptor beta chains were read from a single sample in a study of CD8 T cells in Susac syndrome. MiXCR was run by TCRdb on the immunoSEQ multiplex PCR reads, yielding one entry per CDR3 protein. The sample consists of about 130,000 distinct CDR3 sequences, nearly 95% of them appearing once. Sequencing was performed on CD4+ T cells from PBMCs. The origin of the receptors is a human donor in good health. The conserved cysteine and the conserved F or W are not part of the CDR3 here. Fields, in order: J gene, V gene, D gene, CDR3 protein. D genes are given only for firm matches.

TRBJ2-6	TRBV27	.	ASMDWSSGANVLT
TRBJ2-5	TRBV29-1	.	SVENTKTQY
TRBJ2-7	TRBV4-1	TRBD1	ASSQDLGQGLYEQY
TRBJ2-1	TRBV5-1	.	ASSSRTSRDNEQF
TRBJ2-7	TRBV5-1	.	ASSPTATSSYEQY
TRBJ2-1	TRBV6-5	TRBD2	ASSYSGTSGNEQF
TRBJ1-5	TRBV28	.	ASSFGGYQPQH
TRBJ1-3	TRBV3-1	.	ASSRTAGNTIY
TRBJ2-7	TRBV19	TRBD2	ASSVGLADYEQY
TRBJ2-4	TRBV6-5	.	ASRPRAVAKNIQY
TRBJ1-1	TRBV29-1	.	SGAYTEAF
TRBJ2-1	TRBV6-5	TRBD2	ASSRAGDFIGEQF
TRBJ2-1	TRBV9	.	ASSVEGRREF
TRBJ2-1	TRBV6-6	.	ASSSEVNEQF
TRBJ2-1	TRBV5-6	.	ASTWGRSTYNEQF
TRBJ1-1	TRBV27	.	ASSEWTTRNEAF
TRBJ2-1	TRBV5-1	.	ASSLSGASGVNEQF
TRBJ1-2	TRBV3-1	.	ASSQEQLYGYT
TRBJ1-5	TRBV6-1	TRBD1	ASSPRQGQYSNQPQH
TRBJ1-1	TRBV28	.	ASSPPKGVNTEAF
TRBJ2-7	TRBV18	TRBD2	ASQGTSGSYFHEQY
TRBJ2-7	TRBV30	.	AWSVRGAGSYEQY
TRBJ2-2	TRBV9	.	ASSVGKGSGELF
TRBJ2-4	TRBV5-6	.	ASSFPGTDIQY
TRBJ2-7	TRBV11-2	.	ASSLLSFSGTLYEQY
TRBJ1-2	TRBV27	.	ASSLGGPGLTTYGYT
TRBJ2-1	TRBV24-1	.	ATSGKGRLSYNEQF
TRBJ1-1	TRBV29-1	TRBD1	SGTGNTEAF
TRBJ2-2	TRBV6-2/TRBV6-3	.	ATRWRGAGELF
TRBJ1-2	TRBV6-6	.	ASSSAEVGGYT
TRBJ1-1	TRBV20-1	.	SIQGNTEAF
TRBJ2-6	TRBV28	.	ASRDRSGANVLT
TRBJ1-3	TRBV18	.	ASSGNSGNTIY
TRBJ2-1	TRBV29-1	TRBD2	SVEFSGRASYNEQF
TRBJ2-7	TRBV5-6	.	ASSRYRETGKWEQY
TRBJ2-1	TRBV6-6	.	ASSYSRVYNEQF
TRBJ2-5	TRBV12-3/TRBV12-4	.	ASSLDSKETQY
TRBJ1-2	TRBV7-9	.	ASSTTKDGYT
TRBJ2-3	TRBV28	TRBD2	AVAGDTDTQY
TRBJ2-7	TRBV30	TRBD1	AWTGGRYEQY
TRBJ1-2	TRBV12-3/TRBV12-4	TRBD1	ASSPGNRGGYT
TRBJ1-1	TRBV7-2	.	ASSLGLEGRIMNTEAF
TRBJ2-1	TRBV2	TRBD2	ASSDLAGGSYNEQF
TRBJ2-3	TRBV29-1	.	SVGGPGVADTQY
TRBJ2-1	TRBV29-1	TRBD1	SVATQTGGTSEQF
TRBJ2-5	TRBV5-1	.	ASSLEDRIQETQY
TRBJ2-1	TRBV7-9	.	ASALLRRDGKQF
TRBJ2-2	TRBV14	.	ASSLQYRATNTGELF
TRBJ2-2	TRBV7-9	.	ASSLGSKDGELF
TRBJ1-5	TRBV19	.	ASSSTRSGNQPQH